These 18 T cell receptor beta chains were sequenced from one sample in a study of beta chain features in type 1 diabetes. Study results and limitations: TCRB CDR3s from Type 1 diabetes patients were moderately but significantly shorter in all four CD4+ subsets.

Since all of the isolated RNA was reverse transcribed, expressed TCRB transcripts were what got sequenced. Libraries were prepared by immunoSEQ multiplex PCR; TCRdb keeps only in-frame clonotypes and omits some of them. The data show some 270,000 clones, with approximately 11% seen just once and over 0.015% held by the top ten. Their antigens remain unidentified. The sample consisted of naive CD4+ T cells from blood. The source of these receptors is a man younger than 40 with type 1 diabetes.

Only a few counts were recorded for this clone. The CDR3 nucleotides are TGTGCCAGCAGCACAAGGACAGAAGGAAGCACTGAAGCTTTCTTT. Protein sequence: CASSTRTEGSTEAFF. V gene TRBV5-4 combines with J gene TRBJ1-1, with D possibly being TRBD1 (6 bases). Per the germline V gene, CDR1 is SGHNT and CDR2 is YYREEE (reference sequence). Trimming removed 4 bases at V and 4 bases at J, with 17 bases between. CDR3 size: 15 residues.

This clone has more than one count but fewer than ten. The rearrangement links TRBV29-1 to TRBJ2-2; 8 bases map to TRBD2. Trimming cost V 5 bases and J 1 base; bases outside gene matches: 3. This CDR3 has 14 residues. Germline CDR1 is SQVTM and CDR2 is ANQGSEA. The CDR3 nucleotides are TGCAGCGTTAGGCGGGGGGAGAACACCGGGGAGCTGTTTTTT. Protein: CSVRRGENTGELFF.

This clone appeared a few times. The V call is TRBV5-1, the J call TRBJ2-3; 8 bases are a match to TRBD1. Germline CDR1 reads SGHRS; CDR2 reads YFSETQ. V lost 9 bases to trimming and J lost 0 bases; unmatched junction nucleotides: 6. The CDR3 has 14 amino acids. This chain's CDR3 is CATRGLSSTDTQYF. DNA for the CDR3: TGCGCCACCAGGGGGCTTTCTAGCACAGATACGCAGTATTTT.

There are a few counts of this clone. V usage is TRBV5-1 and J usage is TRBJ1-5; D remains ambiguous. The CDR3 is made up of 15 amino acids. The V gene lost 4 bases and the J gene lost 3 bases, with 14 bases spanning the gap. The V gene's germline CDR1 is SGHRS and CDR2 YFSETQ. As DNA, the CDR3 is TGCGCCAGCAGCCCCACGGGGTCCTTCAATCAGCCCCAGCATTTT. This translates into CASSPTGSFNQPQHF.

There are a few counts of this clone. The rearrangement uses TRBV30 and TRBJ2-3; TRBD2 might be the D (7 bases). The V and J ends lost 5 bases and 6 bases respectively, with 15 bases between them. Per the germline V gene, CDR1 is GTSNPN and CDR2 is SVGIG (reference sequence). This CDR3 is 13 amino acids long. The CDR3 loop is CAWDRGGADTQYF. CDR3 sequence (DNA): TGTGCCTGGGATAGGGGGGGTGCTGATACGCAGTATTTT.

This rearrangement joins TRBV6-5 to TRBJ2-2, with 7 positions matching TRBD1. Looked up from germline, CDR1 is MNHEY and CDR2 is SVGAGI. The V segment lost 5 bases and the J segment 5 bases; nucleotides outside the gene matches: 5. The CDR3 runs to 14 residues. This chain's CDR3 is CASSRQGQTGELFF. DNA for the CDR3: TGTGCCAGCAGTCGACAGGGTCAAACCGGGGAGCTGTTTTTT.

This chain joins TRBV11-2 and TRBJ2-7; perhaps TRBD1 as D (5 bases). V was shortened by 1 base and J by 2 bases, with 9 bases between the two germline ends. The germline gives CDR1 SGHAT, CDR2 FQNNGV. This CDR3 spans 14 amino acids. The CDR3, as DNA: TGTGCCAGCAGCTTAGGGCAGGGCGCCTACGAGCAGTACTTC. Translating it yields CASSLGQGAYEQYF.

The V and J genes are TRBV5-1 and TRBJ1-5; D is unresolved. V was shortened by 3 bases and J by 8 bases, with 15 bases between the two germline ends. Germline V lookup: CDR1 SGHRS, CDR2 YFSETQ. CDR3 length equals 14 residues. The chain's CDR3 is CASSSGSGLEPQHF. CDR3 DNA sequence: TGCGCCAGCAGCTCCGGGTCCGGCTTGGAGCCCCAGCATTTT.

The chain uses TRBV10-3 and TRBJ1-2; 7 positions agree with TRBD1. Germline V gene sequence: CDR1 ENHRY, CDR2 SYGVKD. The junction had 5 bases not matched to a gene; V was cut back by 6 bases and J by 4 bases. There are 13 residues in the CDR3. CDR3 sequence (DNA): TGTGCCATCAGAAAGGGACAGACCTATGGCTACACCTTC. Its protein product is CAIRKGQTYGYTF.

The DNA for the CDR3 is TGCGCCAGCAGCTTGGGGCCGACAGGGCTTGAGCAGTACTTC. Protein: CASSLGPTGLEQYF. V gene TRBV5-1 combines with J gene TRBJ2-7; 7 positions agree with TRBD1. Germline V gives CDR1 SGHRS, CDR2 YFSETQ. V was clipped by 0 bases and J by 7 bases; unmatched bases: 7. The CDR3 totals 14 residues.

This clone turned up a few times. The chain is built from TRBV5-6 and TRBJ1-2, with 8 bases identical to TRBD1. The CDR3 consists of 15 residues. V lost 3 bases, J lost 7 bases, and 11 bases stayed unmatched. Germline V gives CDR1 SGHDT, CDR2 YYEEEE. The CDR3 protein is CASSSLRTGRSGYTF. CDR3 DNA sequence: TGTGCCAGCAGCTCCCTTCGGACAGGGCGGAGTGGCTACACCTTC.

This clone was counted a few times. This rearrangement joins TRBV23-1 to TRBJ1-4; a possible D gene is TRBD1 (5 bases). TRBV23-1 belongs to the ORF category, with a function that is uncertain. With 2 bases removed from V and 8 bases from J, the gap between germline ends came to 9 bases. CDR3 length equals 13 residues. CDR3 DNA: TGCGCCAGCAGTCAACGGGGGGGGGAAAAACTGTTTTTT. Amino acids: CASSQRGGEKLFF.

The chain couples TRBV10-3 to TRBJ2-7; TRBD1 matches 10 bases. This CDR3 comprises 13 residues. CDR1 is ENHRY and CDR2 is SYGVKD in the germline V gene. V shed 5 bases, J shed 10 bases, and the junction held 8 bases outside the gene matches. CDR3 amino acids: CAISPGQGIRQYF. In DNA, the CDR3 is TGTGCCATCAGTCCGGGACAGGGGATCCGACAGTACTTC.

This clone has just a few counts. This rearrangement joins TRBV30 to TRBJ1-6, with 9 bases matching TRBD1. Germline V gives CDR1 GTSNPN, CDR2 SVGIG (reference sequence). This CDR3 is built from 12 residues. With 5 bases clipped from V and 10 bases from J, the junction kept 3 bases outside the gene matches. Written as DNA, the CDR3 is TGTGCCTGGGACAGGGGGGAATCACCCCTCCACTTT. Translation gives CAWDRGESPLHF.

This clone has a handful of counts. V gene TRBV7-2 combines with J gene TRBJ2-5; 8 positions agree with TRBD2. The germline CDR1 and CDR2 sequences are SGHTA and FQGNSA. The CDR3 has 16 amino acids. V lost 2 bases and J lost 5; bases outside the gene matches: 10. CDR3 sequence reads: CASSLRTGGPKETQYF. The CDR3 coding sequence is TGTGCCAGCAGCTTAAGAACGGGGGGGCCTAAGGAGACCCAGTACTTC. Full variable domain (outside the CDR3, taken from reference TRBV7-2 and TRBJ2-5): GAGVSQSPSNKVTEKGKDVELRCDPISGHTALYWYRQSLGQGLEFLIYFQGNSAPDKSGLPSDRFSAERTGGSVSTLTIQRTQQEDSAVYLCASSLRTGGPKETQYFGPGTRLLVL.

This clone was seen only a few times. The chain uses TRBV7-2 and TRBJ2-7, with TRBD2 matching 8 bases. The V and J ends lost 2 bases and 7 bases, in that order; junction bases with no gene match: 7. The CDR3 has 14 amino acids. Germline V lookup: CDR1 SGHTA, CDR2 FQGNSA. The DNA for the CDR3 is TGTGCCAGCAGCTTATGGCGGGGGGAGGGGGAGCAGTACTTC. Amino acids: CASSLWRGEGEQYF.

This chain uses TRBV5-5 with TRBJ1-2, with D hard to call. This CDR3 is built from 11 residues. Germline V gives CDR1 SGHKS, CDR2 YYEKEE (reference sequence). Trimming pared 1 base from V and 7 bases from J, leaving 5 bases between. The CDR3 nucleotides read TGTGCCAGCAGCTTGTCGCGTGGCTACACCTTC. It translates to CASSLSRGYTF.

The chain is built from TRBV7-9 and TRBJ2-7, with a weak D call TRBD1 (7 bases). This CDR3 region has 12 residues. Germline CDR1 and CDR2: SEHNR and FQNEAQ (reference sequence). Between the trimmed V and J ends, which lost 5 bases and 10 bases, there was a span of 15 bases. The DNA of the CDR3 is TGTGCCAGCAGCCCCCGGGGGACAGTCCAGTACTTC. Translated, it gives CASSPRGTVQYF. The variable domain in full, with the rest retrieved from reference TRBV7-9 and TRBJ2-7, is DTGVSQNPRHKITKRGQNVTFRCDPISEHNRLYWYRQTLGQGPEFLTYFQNEAQLEKSRLLSDRFSAERPKGSFSTLEIQRTEQGDSAMYLCASSPRGTVQYFGPGTRLTVT.